A single sample is the source of the 20 T cell receptor beta chains below, sequenced in a study of a mutant IDH1 vaccine in newly diagnosed glioma. These receptors have no known antigen. Here immunoSEQ multiplex PCR was the method, and the copy in TCRdb shows in-frame clones only, minus some. The table lists about 37,000 clones, roughly 80% of them singletons. As to time point: week 5, during vaccination. Each vaccine dose was 300 ug of mutant IDH1 20-mer peptide, with topical imiquimod. The specimen comprised PBMCs, sampled from a glioma patient whose treatment included an IDH1 peptide vaccine. Receptors originate from a man younger than 45 with glioma.

CDR3 sequence: CASSLWGGQGVEFYGYTF. For the CDR3, the DNA is TGTGCCAGCAGTTTATGGGGCGGTCAGGGGGTAGAGTTCTATGGCTACACCTTC. The chain carries TRBV27 and TRBJ1-2, with 7 bases matching TRBD1. V shed 1 base, J shed 4 bases, and the junction held 15 bases outside the gene matches. The CDR3 has 18 residues. Looked up from germline, CDR1 is MNHEY and CDR2 is SMNVEV (reference sequence).

This chain links TRBV2 with TRBJ2-5, with TRBD1 as a possible D gene (8 bases). Trimming stripped 4 bases from V and 0 bases from J, with 21 bases between. The CDR3 runs to 18 residues. Germline-derived CDR1 and CDR2 are SNHLY and FYNNEI. CDR3 nucleotides: TGTGCCAGCAGTGGGGAGGGGGGACAGGCGATGTACCAAGAGACCCAGTACTTC. Translation gives CASSGEGGQAMYQETQYF.

This rearrangement joins TRBV4-1 to TRBJ2-3, with TRBD1 matching 9 bases. The J segment lost 3 bases and the V segment lost 3 bases, leaving 7 bases of the junction unmatched. This CDR3 contains 16 residues. From germline, CDR1 is MGHRA and CDR2 YSYEKL. The CDR3 protein is CASSQGDRAGTDTQYF. In nucleotides, the CDR3 is TGCGCCAGCAGCCAGGGGGACAGGGCGGGGACAGATACGCAGTATTTT.

The V gene is TRBV27, the J gene TRBJ1-6; possibly TRBD1 for D (5 bases). Germline CDR1 MNHEY, CDR2 SMNVEV (reference sequence). CDR3 length: 16 amino acids. The ends were cut back, 0 bases at V and 4 bases at J, with 10 bases in the middle. As DNA, the CDR3 is TGTGCCAGCAGTTTATCGGGGCCGGGTTATAATTCACCCCTCCACTTT. Encoded protein: CASSLSGPGYNSPLHF.

The J gene is TRBJ1-2, the V gene TRBV5-1; possibly TRBD1 for D (5 bases). V was clipped by 0 bases and J by 6 bases, with 15 bases between them. This CDR3 is built from 15 residues. The V gene's germline CDR1 is SGHRS and CDR2 YFSETQ. CDR3 DNA sequence: TGCGCCAGCAGCTTGGTTGAGGCAGGGACTGATGGCTACACCTTC. Its protein is CASSLVEAGTDGYTF.

The chain employs TRBV5-1 and TRBJ2-7, with 13 bases matching TRBD2. The CDR3 has 15 amino acids. CDR1 SGHRS and CDR2 YFSETQ come from the germline V gene. After removal of 4 bases from V and 4 bases from J, the junction contained 5 bases not matched to a gene. The CDR3 region is CASSVTSGRAYEQYF. The CDR3 coding sequence is TGCGCCAGCAGCGTAACTAGCGGGAGGGCTTACGAGCAGTACTTC.

This rearrangement joins TRBV28 to TRBJ1-5; TRBD1 is a possible D gene (6 bases). This CDR3 comprises 17 residues. V lost 4 bases and J 2 bases, leaving 18 bases between the germline ends. Germline lookup yields CDR1 MDHEN and CDR2 SYDVKM. The CDR3 DNA sequence: TGTGCCAGCAGTTCCACCACCCAGGGGCGCGGCAATCAGCCCCAGCATTTT. This gives the protein CASSSTTQGRGNQPQHF.

The chain has TRBV4-3 and TRBJ1-1; D not certain. The germline V gene has CDR1 LGHNA and CDR2 YSLEER. With 4 bases removed from V and 4 bases from J, the gap between germline ends came to 13 bases. This CDR3 spans 14 amino acids. The CDR3 region has the DNA TGCGCCAGCAGCCTGCGACACGGATTCACTGAAGCTTTCTTT. Its protein product is CASSLRHGFTEAFF.

The chain carries TRBV5-8 and TRBJ2-3; 7 bases fit TRBD1. CDR3 length: 15 amino acids. Unmatched junction bases numbered 1, after V lost 0 bases and J lost 0 bases. Germline V gives CDR1 SGHTS, CDR2 YDEGEE. CDR3 in amino acids: CASSLEGQSTDTQYF. The CDR3 region has the DNA TGTGCCAGCAGCTTGGAGGGACAGAGCACAGATACGCAGTATTTT.

The V and J genes are TRBV5-1 and TRBJ1-6; D might be TRBD1 (5 bases). V lost 3 bases to trimming and J lost 5 bases, with 12 bases between them. CDR3 length: 15 amino acids. Germline CDR1 reads SGHRS; CDR2 reads YFSETQ. For the CDR3, the DNA is TGCGCCAGCAGCTCCGAGGGACGGAATAATTCACCCCTCCACTTT. It specifies CASSSEGRNNSPLHF.

The rearrangement uses TRBV5-1 and TRBJ1-3; D is ambiguous. Germline V CDR1 and CDR2: SGHRS, YFSETQ. The ends were cut back, 1 base at V and 1 base at J, with 9 bases in the middle. The CDR3 runs to 15 residues. The CDR3 spells CASSLTGDSGNTIYF. The CDR3 DNA follows: TGCGCCAGCAGCTTGACCGGGGATTCTGGAAACACCATATATTTT. The full variable domain, with the rest looked up from reference TRBV5-1 and TRBJ1-3, is KAGVTQTPRYLIKTRGQQVTLSCSPISGHRSVSWYQQTPGQGLQFLFEYFSETQRNKGNFPGRFSGRQFSNSRSEMNVSTLELGDSALYLCASSLTGDSGNTIYFGEGSWLTVV.

This chain links TRBV19 with TRBJ1-5, with no clear D. Trimming removed 6 bases at V and 2 bases at J, with 14 bases between. Germline V gene sequence: CDR1 LNHDA, CDR2 SQIVND (reference sequence). The CDR3 contains 15 residues. CDR3 residues: CASRPPGRGNQPQHF. CDR3 DNA: TGTGCCAGTAGACCCCCTGGCCGGGGCAATCAGCCCCAGCATTTT.

For the CDR3, the DNA is TGTGCCAGCGGACATCCAACACGAGGCACCGGGGAGCTGTTTTTT. The encoded protein is CASGHPTRGTGELFF. The genes are TRBV19 and TRBJ2-2; maybe TRBD1 (5 bases). The CDR3 contains 15 residues. Germline lookup yields CDR1 LNHDA and CDR2 SQIVND (reference sequence). V lost 9 bases and J 4 bases, leaving 18 bases between the germline ends.

This chain joins TRBV5-1 and TRBJ1-3; D ambiguous. V shed 5 bases and J shed 4 bases, with 19 bases lying between them. Germline V gives CDR1 SGHRS, CDR2 YFSETQ. The CDR3 length is 16 residues. The CDR3 loop reads CASSFLGETGGNTIYF. The CDR3, as DNA: TGCGCCAGCAGTTTCCTCGGGGAGACGGGAGGAAACACCATATATTTT.

The rearrangement links TRBV7-9 to TRBJ2-5; maybe TRBD1 (6 bases). V was cut by 1 base and J by 5 bases, with 17 bases left in between. Germline loops: CDR1 SEHNR, CDR2 FQNEAQ (reference sequence). This CDR3 is 16 amino acids long. CDR3 nucleotides: TGTGCCAGCAGCTTAGGGGGGCCTCTTTCCGGGGAGACCCAGTACTTC. Amino acid sequence: CASSLGGPLSGETQYF.

This clone was seen a handful of times. The chain joins TRBV28 to TRBJ1-1, with D tentatively TRBD1 (5 bases). CDR3 length equals 15 residues. V was shortened by 3 bases and J by 3 bases, with 14 bases between the two germline ends. Germline V lookup: CDR1 MDHEN, CDR2 SYDVKM. The CDR3 is CASSFGLLGDTEAFF. The CDR3 DNA is TGTGCCAGCAGTTTTGGGCTTTTAGGGGACACTGAAGCTTTCTTT.

The chain joins TRBV2 to TRBJ1-2; perhaps TRBD1 as D (5 bases). Per the germline V gene, CDR1 is SNHLY and CDR2 is FYNNEI. This CDR3 is 11 amino acids long. V lost 7 bases to trimming and J lost 12 bases, with 15 bases between them. CDR3 bases: TGTGCCAGCAATAGGGACGGCGTTAACACCTTC. This codes for CASNRDGVNTF.

The chain joins TRBV18 to TRBJ2-2; 7 positions agree with TRBD1. V lost 3 bases and J lost 13; bases outside the gene matches: 5. Germline values: CDR1 KGHSH, CDR2 LQKENI. CDR3 length equals 12 residues. This CDR3 reads CASSPGQARLFF. The CDR3 nucleotides read TGTGCCAGCTCACCTGGACAGGCGAGGCTGTTTTTT.

The chain joins TRBV5-4 to TRBJ1-1; TRBD1 agrees at 8 bases. Germline CDR1 and CDR2: SGHNT and YYREEE (reference sequence). The CDR3 extends over 15 amino acids. V lost 3 bases, J lost 0 bases, and 4 bases stayed unmatched. CDR3 region: CASSYRTGMNTEAFF. DNA for the CDR3: TGTGCCAGCAGCTACCGGACAGGGATGAACACTGAAGCTTTCTTT.

The J gene is TRBJ1-1, the V gene TRBV30; D remains ambiguous. This CDR3 comprises 12 residues. V lost 5 bases and J lost 2, with 9 bases in between. Per the germline V gene, CDR1 is GTSNPN and CDR2 is SVGIG (reference sequence). In DNA, the CDR3 is TGTGCCTGGTTCCCGGGCAACACTGAAGCTTTCTTT. Protein: CAWFPGNTEAFF.